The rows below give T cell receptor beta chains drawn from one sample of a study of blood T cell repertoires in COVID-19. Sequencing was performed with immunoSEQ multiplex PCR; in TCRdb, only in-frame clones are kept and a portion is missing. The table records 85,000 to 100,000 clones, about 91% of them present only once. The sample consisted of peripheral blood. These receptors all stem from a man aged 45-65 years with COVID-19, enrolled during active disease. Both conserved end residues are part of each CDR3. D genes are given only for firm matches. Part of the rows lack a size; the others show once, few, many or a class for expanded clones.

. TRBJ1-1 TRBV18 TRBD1 TGTGCCAGCTCAATACAGGGGCAGAACACTGAAGCTTTCTTT CASSIQGQNTEAFF
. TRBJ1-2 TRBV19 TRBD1 TGTGCCAGTAGTCCGGGACAGGGGGCTAGTCTTGGCGGCTACACCTTC CASSPGQGASLGGYTF
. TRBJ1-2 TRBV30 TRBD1 TGTGCCTGGACCCCGGACAGGGGGCTTGGCTACACCTTC CAWTPDRGLGYTF
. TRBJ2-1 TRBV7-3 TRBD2 TGTGCCAGCAGCTTAGCGGGGGGGATTTACAATGAGCAGTTCTTC CASSLAGGIYNEQFF
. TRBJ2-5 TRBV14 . TGTGCCAGCAGCCAAGATGCCCGGGACTTTCAAGAGACCCAGTACTTC CASSQDARDFQETQYF
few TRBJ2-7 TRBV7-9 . TGTGCCAGCAGTCCAACATACTCCTACGAGCAGTACTTC CASSPTYSYEQYF
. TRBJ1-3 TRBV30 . TGTGCCTGGACAGGGGTGGTTGGAAACACCATATATTTT CAWTGVVGNTIYF
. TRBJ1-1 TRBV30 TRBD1 TGTGCCTGGAGCATGACAGGGCTGTACGCTGAAGCTTTCTTT CAWSMTGLYAEAFF
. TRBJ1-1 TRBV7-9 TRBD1 TGTGCCAGCAGCTTAGCAGGGGGCGGCGTTGAAGCTTTCTTT CASSLAGGGVEAFF
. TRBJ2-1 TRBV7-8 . TGTGCCAGCAGCACGCGGGGTTCCCACAATGAGCAGTTCTTC CASSTRGSHNEQFF
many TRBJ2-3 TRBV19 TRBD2 TGTGCCAGTCCCCACCACGACACTAGCGGGGGGGCAGATACGCAGTATTTT CASPHHDTSGGADTQYF
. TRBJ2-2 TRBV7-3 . TGTGCCAGCAGCTCCGGACGGGGGAACACCGGGGAGCTGTTTTTT CASSSGRGNTGELFF
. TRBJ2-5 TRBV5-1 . TGCGCCAGCAGCTTGGCCCCTTCGGGTCCGCAGGGCCAAGCGACCCAGTACTTC CASSLAPSGPQGQATQYF
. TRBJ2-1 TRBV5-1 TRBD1 TGCGCCAGCAGCTTGGGCCCAGGGGGCTACAATGAGCAGTTCTTC CASSLGPGGYNEQFF
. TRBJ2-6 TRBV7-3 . TGTGCCAGCAGTCCTTCTGGGGCCAACGTCCTGACTTTC CASSPSGANVLTF
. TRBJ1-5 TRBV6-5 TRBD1 TGTGCCAGCTGGACAGGGAGGTTTTTTCAGCCCCAGCATTTT CASWTGRFFQPQHF
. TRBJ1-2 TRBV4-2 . TGTGCCAGCAGCCAAGAGAGGGAGGGGACATCACTCTATGGCTACACCTTC CASSQEREGTSLYGYTF
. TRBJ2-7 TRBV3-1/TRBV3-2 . TGTGCCAGCAGCCAAGATTTGAGGGGAGGCGAGCAGTACTTC CASSQDLRGGEQYF
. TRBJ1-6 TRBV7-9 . TGTGCCAGCAGCCCACAAAATTCACCCCTCCACTTT CASSPQNSPLHF
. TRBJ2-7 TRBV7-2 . TGTGCCAGCAGCTTAGGCGGGACGGCTTCCTACGAGCAGTACTTC CASSLGGTASYEQYF
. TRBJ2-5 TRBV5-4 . TGTGCCAGCAGCTTGCGGCAGGAGGTAGAGACCCAGTACTTC CASSLRQEVETQYF
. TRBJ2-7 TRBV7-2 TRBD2 TGTGCCAGCAGCTTTTTCGGGGGGGCTAACGAGCAGTACTTC CASSFFGGANEQYF
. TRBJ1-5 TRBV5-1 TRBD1 TGCGCCAGCAGCTGGACAGGGGAAAGGTTTCAGCCCCAGCATTTT CASSWTGERFQPQHF
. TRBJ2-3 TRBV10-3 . TGTGCCATCAGTGCCCCGGGGGTCTCGCAGTATTTT CAISAPGVSQYF
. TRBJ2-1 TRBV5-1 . TGCGCCAGCAGCTTGGGAGGCGGGACGGCCTACAATGAGCAGTTCTTC CASSLGGGTAYNEQFF
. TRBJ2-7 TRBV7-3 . TGTGCCAGCAGCTTATTTAACACGGAGGGGGCTGTTTCCGACTTC CASSLFNTEGAVSDF
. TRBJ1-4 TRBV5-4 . TGTGCCAGCAGCTTGGGGCATTCCCAGGCTAATGAAAAACTGTTTTTT CASSLGHSQANEKLFF
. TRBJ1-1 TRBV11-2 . TGTGCCAGCAGGTTAGGTGGGGAGGGAGCTTTCTTT CASRLGGEGAFF
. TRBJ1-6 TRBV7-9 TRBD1 TGTGCCAGCAGCGGGGGGACAGGGACTCTTAATTCACCCCTCCACTTT CASSGGTGTLNSPLHF
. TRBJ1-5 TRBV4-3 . TGCGCCAGCAGCCTAGGGGGTAGCAATCAGCCCCAGCATTTT CASSLGGSNQPQHF
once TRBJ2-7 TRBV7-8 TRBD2 TGTGCCAGCAGCAGGGGGACTAGCGGCTACGAGCAGTACTTC CASSRGTSGYEQYF
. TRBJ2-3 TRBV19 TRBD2 TGTGCCAGTCGCGACCCAGGGACTAGCGCAGATACGCAGTATTTT CASRDPGTSADTQYF
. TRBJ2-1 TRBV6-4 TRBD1 TGTGCCAGCGCAACCGGGACAGGGGGGTACAATGAGCAGTTCTTC CASATGTGGYNEQFF
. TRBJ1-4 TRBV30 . TGTGCCTGGAGCCCCCTGGGGGGTGCTAATGAAAAACTGTTTTTT CAWSPLGGANEKLFF
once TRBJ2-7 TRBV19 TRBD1 TGTGCCAGTAGTTCCAGGGACAGGTACGAGCAGTACTTC CASSSRDRYEQYF
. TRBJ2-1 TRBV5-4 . TGTGCCAGCAGCTTGGAGGGCGGGGAGCAGTTCTTC CASSLEGGEQFF
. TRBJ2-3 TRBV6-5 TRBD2 TGTGCCAGCAGTTACTCGGCTAGCGGGGCGACAGATACGCAGTATTTT CASSYSASGATDTQYF
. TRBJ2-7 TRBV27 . TGTGCCAGCAGTTCCTACTACGAGCAGTACTTC CASSSYYEQYF
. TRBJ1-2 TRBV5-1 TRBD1 TGCGCCAGCAGCACGGAACAGGGGGCCTATGGCTACACCTTC CASSTEQGAYGYTF
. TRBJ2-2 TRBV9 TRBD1 TGTGCCAGCAGCCTTCGACAGGGCACCGGGGAGCTGTTTTTT CASSLRQGTGELFF
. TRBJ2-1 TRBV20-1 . TGCAGTGCAAGTCGGGGGGCGTTCGATGAGCAGTTCTTC CSASRGAFDEQFF
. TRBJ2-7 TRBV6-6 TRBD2 TGTGCCAGCAGAGCTACTAGCGGCCACGAGCAGTACTTC CASRATSGHEQYF
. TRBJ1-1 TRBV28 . TGTGCCAGCAGTCGAGGGCGAGAATCGAACACTGAAGCTTTCTTT CASSRGRESNTEAFF
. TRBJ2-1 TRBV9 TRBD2 TGTGCCAGCAGCGTAGCTAGCGGGGGGTACAATGAGCAGTTCTTC CASSVASGGYNEQFF